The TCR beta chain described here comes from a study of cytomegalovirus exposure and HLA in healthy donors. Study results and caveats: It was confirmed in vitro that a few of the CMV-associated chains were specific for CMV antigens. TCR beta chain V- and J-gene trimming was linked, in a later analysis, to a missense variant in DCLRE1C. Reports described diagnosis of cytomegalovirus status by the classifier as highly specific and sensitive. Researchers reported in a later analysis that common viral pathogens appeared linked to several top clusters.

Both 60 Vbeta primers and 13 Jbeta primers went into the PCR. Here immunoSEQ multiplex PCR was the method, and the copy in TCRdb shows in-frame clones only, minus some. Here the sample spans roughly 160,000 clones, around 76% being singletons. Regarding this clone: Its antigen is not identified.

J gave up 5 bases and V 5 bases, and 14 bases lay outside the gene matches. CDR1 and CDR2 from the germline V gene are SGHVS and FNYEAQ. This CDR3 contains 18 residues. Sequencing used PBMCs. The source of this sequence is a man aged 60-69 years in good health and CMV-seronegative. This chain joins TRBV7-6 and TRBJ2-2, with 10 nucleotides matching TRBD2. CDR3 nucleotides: TGTGCCAGCAGCCTACCAACGGCTAGCGGGAGAGGAACCGGGGAGCTGTTTTTT. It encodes CASSLPTASGRGTGELFF. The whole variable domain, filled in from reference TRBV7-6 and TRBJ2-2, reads GAGVSQSPRYKVTKRGQDVALRCDPISGHVSLYWYRQALGQGPEFLTYFNYEAQQDKSGLPNDRFSAERPEGSISTLTIQRTEQRDSAMYRCASSLPTASGRGTGELFFGEGSRLTVL.